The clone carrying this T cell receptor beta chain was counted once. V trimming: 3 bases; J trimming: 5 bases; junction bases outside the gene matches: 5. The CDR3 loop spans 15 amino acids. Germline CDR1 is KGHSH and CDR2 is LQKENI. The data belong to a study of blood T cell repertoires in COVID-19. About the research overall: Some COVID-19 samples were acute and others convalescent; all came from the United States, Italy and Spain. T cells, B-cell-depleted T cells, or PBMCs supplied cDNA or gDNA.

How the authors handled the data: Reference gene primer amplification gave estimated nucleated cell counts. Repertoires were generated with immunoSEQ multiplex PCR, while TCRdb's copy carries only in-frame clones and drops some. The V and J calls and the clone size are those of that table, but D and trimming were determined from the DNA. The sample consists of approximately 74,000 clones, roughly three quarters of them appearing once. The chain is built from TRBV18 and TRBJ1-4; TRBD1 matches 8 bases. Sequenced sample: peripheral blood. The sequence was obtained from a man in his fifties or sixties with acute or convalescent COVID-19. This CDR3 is CASSPLTGENEKLFF. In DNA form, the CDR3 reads TGTGCCAGCTCACCCTTGACAGGGGAGAATGAAAAACTGTTTTTT.